The 20 T cell receptor beta chains in this list originate from one sample, sequenced in a study of vaccination and CD4 T cells after COVID-19. Treatment: approximately 10-day PBMC culture with coronavirus spike peptide pools or control peptides (ViraFEST assay). Their antigen targets remain unknown. Cultured CD4+ T cell DNA underwent sequencing with the Oncomine TCR Beta short-read assay. TCRdb passed the PCR reads through MiXCR, listing each CDR3 protein once. Of fewer than 20,000 distinct CDR3 sequences in the sample, about 52% are singletons; the top ten hold less than 4.5%. The sample consisted of CD4+ T cells from blood, cultured in vitro, taken before SARS-CoV-2 vaccination. These TCRs come from a human donor who had recovered from COVID-19.

The V call is TRBV20-1, the J call TRBJ2-1; TRBD2 matches at 11 bases. The germline V gene encodes CDR1 DFQATT and CDR2 SNEGSKA (reference sequence). The CDR3 totals 15 residues. The V and J ends lost 5 bases and 6 bases, in that order; junction bases with no gene match: 9. The CDR3 loop is CSAPRSGTSGNEQFF. The CDR3 DNA follows: TGCAGTGCTCCTCGTTCCGGGACTAGCGGCAATGAGCAGTTCTTC.

The chain carries TRBV25-1 and TRBJ2-7; no reliable D call. Germline V gives CDR1 MGHDK, CDR2 SYGVNS. V lost 2 bases and J lost 5, with 7 bases in between. CDR3 length: 12 amino acids. The CDR3 region is CASSERFDEQYF. Written as DNA, the CDR3 is TGTGCCAGCAGTGAACGGTTCGACGAGCAGTACTTC.

J is TRBJ1-2 and V is TRBV7-9, with D maybe TRBD1 (6 bases). Trimming took 6 bases from V and 6 from J, leaving 20 bases between them. The germline CDR1 and CDR2 sequences are SEHNR and FQNEAQ (reference sequence). This CDR3 is 15 amino acids long. The CDR3 here is CASSSKTGRLDGYTF. The CDR3 DNA is TGTGCCAGCAGTTCTAAGACAGGTAGACTCGATGGCTACACCTTC.

This clonotype was counted a single time. The V call is TRBV18, the J call TRBJ1-5; possibly TRBD1 for D (6 bases). Germline loops: CDR1 KGHSH, CDR2 LQKENI. Trimming removed 5 bases from V and 2 bases from J, with 13 bases in between. This CDR3 has 15 amino acids. CDR3 coding DNA: TGTGCCAGCTCAATACAGGGTGGCGGCAATCAGCCCCAGCATTTT. Translated: CASSIQGGGNQPQHF.

The chain employs TRBV9 and TRBJ2-2; 11 positions agree with TRBD2. Trimming took 3 bases from V and 5 from J; bases not matched to a gene: 6. Germline CDR1 is SGDLS and CDR2 is YYNGEE. This CDR3 is built from 16 residues. The CDR3 region has the DNA TGTGCCAGCAGCGCCCTAGCGGGAGGAGAGACCGGGGAGCTGTTTTTT. Protein product: CASSALAGGETGELFF.

This clonotype was seen a few times. V usage is TRBV2 and J usage is TRBJ1-5; no clear D. The CDR3 has 12 amino acids. The germline V and J ends were trimmed by 1 base and 9 bases, with 7 bases remaining between them. In germline, CDR1 is SNHLY, CDR2 FYNNEI. This chain's CDR3 is CASSEDGAPQHF. The CDR3 DNA reads TGTGCCAGCAGTGAAGACGGTGCGCCCCAGCATTTT.

This clonotype was observed a few times. The chain recombines TRBV7-8 with TRBJ2-7; TRBD1 is a possible D gene (6 bases). Germline V gene lookup returns CDR1 SGHVS and CDR2 FQNEAQ. The CDR3 has 13 residues. V was clipped by 4 bases and J by 3 bases, with 10 bases between them. The DNA for the CDR3 is TGTGCCAGCAGCTCGGACAGCCTCTACGAGCAGTACTTC. This gives the protein CASSSDSLYEQYF.

The chain combines TRBV20-1 with TRBJ2-7; 11 bases match TRBD2. Germline values: CDR1 DFQATT, CDR2 SNEGSKA (reference sequence). The CDR3 loop spans 14 amino acids. Germline trimming cut 4 bases from V and 3 bases from J; bases unmatched to any gene: 5. Here the CDR3 reads CSAIIAGGRYEQYF. In DNA form, the CDR3 reads TGCAGTGCTATAATAGCGGGAGGGCGCTACGAGCAGTACTTC.

This clonotype was seen a few times. The chain uses TRBV27 and TRBJ1-4; 8 nucleotides agree with TRBD1. Looked up from germline, CDR1 is MNHEY and CDR2 is SMNVEV (reference sequence). This CDR3 is 15 amino acids long. Losses at the gene ends were 5 bases for V and 3 bases for J; bases not matched to a gene: 5. CDR3 bases: TGTGCCAGCAGTCCTACAGGGGGAGCTAATGAAAAACTGTTTTTT. Amino acid sequence: CASSPTGGANEKLFF.

This chain joins TRBV19 and TRBJ1-5; D may be TRBD1 (5 bases). With 1 base removed from V and 7 bases from J, the gap between germline ends came to 14 bases. Per germline, CDR1 LNHDA and CDR2 SQIVND (reference sequence). The CDR3 sequence is 15 residues long. The CDR3 DNA is TGTGCCAGTAGTATAGGGGTGTGGAGGGACCAGCCCCAGCATTTT. This sequence encodes CASSIGVWRDQPQHF. The full variable domain, in which reference TRBV19 and TRBJ1-5 provide the parts outside the CDR3, is DGGITQSPKYLFRKEGQNVTLSCEQNLNHDAMYWYRQDPGQGLRLIYYSQIVNDFQKGDIAEGYSVSREKKESFPLTVTSAQKNPTAFYLCASSIGVWRDQPQHFGDGTRLSIL.

V and J are TRBV7-2 and TRBJ1-5; TRBD1 is a possible D gene (5 bases). Germline lookup yields CDR1 SGHTA and CDR2 FQGNSA. V lost 4 bases and J 3 bases, leaving 16 bases between the germline ends. This CDR3 is 16 amino acids long. The CDR3 coding sequence is TGTGCCAGCAGCTGGCACTCAGGGAACCCCAATCAGCCCCAGCATTTT. Translating it yields CASSWHSGNPNQPQHF. The complete variable domain, with remaining parts taken from reference TRBV7-2 and TRBJ1-5, reads GAGVSQSPSNKVTEKGKDVELRCDPISGHTALYWYRQSLGQGLEFLIYFQGNSAPDKSGLPSDRFSAERTGGSVSTLTIQRTQQEDSAVYLCASSWHSGNPNQPQHFGDGTRLSIL.

The rearrangement links TRBV7-9 to TRBJ2-7; the match to TRBD2 covers 11 bases. Germline assignment: CDR1 SEHNR and CDR2 FQNEAQ (reference sequence). With 5 bases clipped from V and 0 bases from J, the junction kept 3 bases outside the gene matches. This CDR3 contains 15 residues. The CDR3 sequence: CASSATSGVSYEQYF. As DNA, the CDR3 is TGTGCCAGCAGCGCGACTAGCGGGGTCTCCTACGAGCAGTACTTC.

The chain joins TRBV6-1 to TRBJ2-6; D not resolved. From germline, CDR1 is MNHNS and CDR2 SASEGT. The CDR3 is made up of 13 amino acids. V gave up 7 bases and J gave up 4 bases, with 8 bases separating them. The CDR3 DNA is TGTGCCAGCACTCGGGCCGGGGCCAACGTCCTGACTTTC. It is translated as CASTRAGANVLTF.

The chain has TRBV28 and TRBJ2-3, with D uncertain. The CDR3 contains 12 residues. The V gene lost 3 bases and the J gene lost 1 base, with 2 bases spanning the gap. The germline V gene encodes CDR1 MDHEN and CDR2 SYDVKM. Here the CDR3 DNA reads TGTGCCAGCAGTTTCCGCACAGATACGCAGTATTTT. Translating it yields CASSFRTDTQYF.

In nucleotides, the CDR3 is TGTGCCACCAGCGCCTCCAGGAGGGGCGAAAAACTGTTTTTT. Amino acids: CATSASRRGEKLFF. This rearrangement joins TRBV15 to TRBJ1-4; maybe TRBD1 (5 bases). V lost 5 bases, J lost 8 bases, and 15 bases lay in between. The length of the CDR3 is 14 residues. Germline CDR1 reads LNHNV; CDR2 reads YYDKDF (reference sequence).

This chain joins TRBV6-1 and TRBJ1-6; no firm D call. Germline V gene data show CDR1 as MNHNS and CDR2 as SASEGT. V shed 4 bases and J shed 7 bases, with 8 bases lying between them. The CDR3 has 13 amino acids. This CDR3 reads CASSAKLNSPLHF. In DNA, the CDR3 is TGTGCCAGCAGTGCGAAACTGAATTCACCCCTCCACTTT.

The rearrangement joins TRBV6-5 to TRBJ1-6; D perhaps matches TRBD1 (5 bases). The V gene lost 2 bases and the J gene lost 7 bases, with 9 bases spanning the gap. CDR3 length: 14 residues. The germline CDR1 and CDR2 sequences are MNHEY and SVGAGI. CDR3 bases: TGTGCCAGCAGTTACGACAGTCTCAATTCACCCCTCCACTTT. Amino acid sequence: CASSYDSLNSPLHF.

This sequence joins TRBV7-9 and TRBJ1-5; no clear D gene. Looked up from germline, CDR1 is SEHNR and CDR2 is FQNEAQ (reference sequence). This CDR3 has 12 amino acids. Trimming stripped 1 base from V and 3 bases from J, with 1 base between. DNA of the CDR3: TGTGCCAGCAGCTTAGACAATCAGCCCCAGCATTTT. The encoded protein is CASSLDNQPQHF.

The V call is TRBV7-2, the J call TRBJ2-2; tentatively, D is TRBD1 (6 bases). The CDR3 is made up of 16 amino acids. Trimming took 4 bases from V and 3 from J, leaving 15 bases between them. Per germline, CDR1 SGHTA and CDR2 FQGNSA. The CDR3 protein is CASSSTPGAYTGELFF. The CDR3 bases are TGTGCCAGCAGCTCAACCCCAGGGGCTTACACCGGGGAGCTGTTTTTT.

This clonotype was picked up a small number of times. The chain carries TRBV7-2 and TRBJ2-7; 9 bases line up with TRBD2. CDR3 size: 14 residues. CDR1 is SGHTA, CDR2 FQGNSA, per germline. V shed 6 bases, J shed 2 bases, and the junction held 5 bases outside the gene matches. The CDR3 loop reads CASRHSGGAYEQYF. The CDR3 bases are TGTGCCAGCAGACATAGCGGGGGTGCCTACGAGCAGTACTTC.